This T cell receptor beta chain was identified during a study of T cell responses to AZD1222 COVID-19 vaccine. This CDR3 comprises 13 residues. Germline V gene sequence: CDR1 LGHNA, CDR2 YSLEER. V was trimmed by 0 bases and J by 5 bases, leaving 7 bases between them. TCRdb's copy holds only in-frame clones and misses some; the assay was immunoSEQ multiplex PCR. This sample has 150,000 or so clones, with 88% found just once. The chain couples TRBV4-3 to TRBJ1-1, with TRBD1 as a possible D gene (5 bases). This clonotype originated in an adult in good health. The source was peripheral blood, collected on day 0 of AZD1222 vaccination. In nucleotides, the CDR3 is TGCGCCAGCAGCCAAGATTGGGGGACTGAAGCTTTCTTT. Its translation: CASSQDWGTEAFF.